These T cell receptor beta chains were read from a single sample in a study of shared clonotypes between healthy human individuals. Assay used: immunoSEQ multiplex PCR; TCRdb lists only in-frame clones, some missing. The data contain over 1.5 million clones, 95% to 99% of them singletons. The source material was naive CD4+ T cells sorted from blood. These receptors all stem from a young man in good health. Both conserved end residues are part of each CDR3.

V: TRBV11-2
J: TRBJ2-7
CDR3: CASSSMTLYEQYF

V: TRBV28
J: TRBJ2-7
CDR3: CASSLLASNHHEQYF

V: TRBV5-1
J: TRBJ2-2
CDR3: CASSLIPENTGELFF

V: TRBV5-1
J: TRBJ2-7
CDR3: CASSLGAYYEQYF

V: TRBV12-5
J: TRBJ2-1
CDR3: CASGFFSGSYNEQFF

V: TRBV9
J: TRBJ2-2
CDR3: CASSPLAGGNTGELFF

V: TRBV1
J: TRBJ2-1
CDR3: CTSSRTLKRLAGYNEQFF

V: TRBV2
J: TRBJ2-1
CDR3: CASRVGQFLSYNEQFF

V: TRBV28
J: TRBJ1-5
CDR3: CASSFPDRGVQPQHF

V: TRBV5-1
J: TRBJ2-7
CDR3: CASSSPSGAHEQYF

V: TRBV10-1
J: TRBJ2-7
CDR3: CASSDARVPYEQYF

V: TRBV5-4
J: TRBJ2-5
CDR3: CASSGGQGLGSGQETQYF

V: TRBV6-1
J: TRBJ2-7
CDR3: CASIDPRQRSYEQYF

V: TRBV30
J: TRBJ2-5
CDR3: CAWAPSGWQTQYF

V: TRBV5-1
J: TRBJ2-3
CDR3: CASSPWRLDRTDTQYF

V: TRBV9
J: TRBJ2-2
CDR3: CASSGSGELFF